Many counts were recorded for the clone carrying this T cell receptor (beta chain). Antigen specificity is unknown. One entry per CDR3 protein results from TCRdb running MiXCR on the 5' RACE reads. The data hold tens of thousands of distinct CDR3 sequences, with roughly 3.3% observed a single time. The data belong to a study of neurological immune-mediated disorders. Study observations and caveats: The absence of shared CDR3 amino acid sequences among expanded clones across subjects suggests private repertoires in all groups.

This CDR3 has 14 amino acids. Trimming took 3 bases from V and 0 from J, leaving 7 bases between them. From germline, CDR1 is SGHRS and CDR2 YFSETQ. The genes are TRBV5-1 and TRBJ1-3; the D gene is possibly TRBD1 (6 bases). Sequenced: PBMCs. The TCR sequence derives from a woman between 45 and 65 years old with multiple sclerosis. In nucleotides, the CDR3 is TGCGCCAGCAGCTGGACAGACTCTGGAAACACCATATATTTT. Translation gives CASSWTDSGNTIYF. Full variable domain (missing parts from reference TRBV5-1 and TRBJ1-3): KAGVTQTPRYLIKTRGQQVTLSCSPISGHRSVSWYQQTPGQGLQFLFEYFSETQRNKGNFPGRFSGRQFSNSRSEMNVSTLELGDSALYLCASSWTDSGNTIYFGEGSWLTVV.